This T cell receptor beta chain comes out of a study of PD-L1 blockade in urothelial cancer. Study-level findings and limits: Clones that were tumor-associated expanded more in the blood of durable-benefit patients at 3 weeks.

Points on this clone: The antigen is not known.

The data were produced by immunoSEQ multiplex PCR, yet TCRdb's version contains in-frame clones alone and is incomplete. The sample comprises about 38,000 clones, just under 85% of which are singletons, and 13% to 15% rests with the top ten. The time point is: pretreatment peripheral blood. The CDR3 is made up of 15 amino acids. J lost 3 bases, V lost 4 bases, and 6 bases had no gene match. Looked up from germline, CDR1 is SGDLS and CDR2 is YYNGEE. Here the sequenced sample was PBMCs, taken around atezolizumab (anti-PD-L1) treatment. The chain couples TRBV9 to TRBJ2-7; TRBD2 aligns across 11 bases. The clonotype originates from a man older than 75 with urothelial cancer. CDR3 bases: TGTGCCAGCAGCCCGACGGGACTAGCGGACTACGAGCAGTACTTC. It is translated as CASSPTGLADYEQYF.